Each of the 20 T cell receptor beta chains below was sequenced from the same sample in a study of technical replicates of blood from a few donors. TCRdb keeps only in-frame clones here, not all; method: immunoSEQ multiplex PCR. Of about 68,000 clones in the sample, about 97% were seen once. Specimen: T cells isolated from PBMCs. Receptor source: a human donor in good health.

This rearrangement joins TRBV30 to TRBJ2-7, with D perhaps matching TRBD1 (6 bases). Trimming took 1 base from V and 2 from J, leaving 12 bases between them. Germline V gives CDR1 GTSNPN, CDR2 SVGIG (reference sequence). The CDR3 extends over 14 amino acids. DNA for the CDR3: TGTGCCTGGAGTGCGGCAGGGGCCCCCTACGAGCAGTACTTC. Amino acids: CAWSAAGAPYEQYF.

V and J are TRBV7-9 and TRBJ1-4, with 7 bases that match TRBD1. Trimming at V came to 6 bases and at J to 4 bases, leaving 5 bases not matched to a gene. Germline loops: CDR1 SEHNR, CDR2 FQNEAQ (reference sequence). This CDR3 comprises 14 residues. This chain's CDR3 is CASSRTGGNEKLFF. CDR3 in DNA: TGTGCCAGCAGTCGGACAGGAGGTAATGAAAAACTGTTTTTT.

The V gene is TRBV14, the J gene TRBJ2-1; 9 nucleotides line up with TRBD1. The CDR3 contains 15 residues. CDR1 is SGHDN, CDR2 FVKESK, per germline. V lost 4 bases to trimming and J lost 4 bases; unmatched junction nucleotides: 5. The CDR3 coding sequence is TGTGCCAGCAGCCCCCGGGACAGGGAGTACAATGAGCAGTTCTTC. Amino acids: CASSPRDREYNEQFF.

The rearrangement links TRBV11-3 to TRBJ2-1; D remains ambiguous. Germline V gene lookup returns CDR1 SGHNT and CDR2 YENEEA. The CDR3 spans 15 residues. Trimming removed 7 bases at V and 3 bases at J, with 16 bases between. The CDR3 loop is CASTERTTVYNEQFF. DNA for the CDR3: TGTGCCAGCACCGAAAGAACTACCGTCTACAATGAGCAGTTCTTC. Drawing the rest from reference TRBV11-3 and TRBJ2-1, the complete variable domain is EAGVVQSPRYKIIEKKQPVAFWCNPISGHNTLYWYLQNLGQGPELLIRYENEEAVDDSQLPKDRFSAERLKGVDSTLKIQPAELGDSAVYLCASTERTTVYNEQFFGPGTRLTVL.

V is TRBV19 and J is TRBJ1-5, with D unresolved. Trimming took off 3 bases at V and 0 bases at J, with 12 bases between the two ends. Germline CDR1 LNHDA, CDR2 SQIVND (reference sequence). The CDR3 extends over 16 amino acids. This chain's CDR3 is CASSIPNLDSNQPQHF. In DNA form, the CDR3 reads TGTGCCAGTAGTATCCCAAATTTAGATAGCAATCAGCCCCAGCATTTT.

This clone was found once. The gene calls are TRBV18 and TRBJ1-1; the D is unclear. The CDR3 runs 14 residues. From germline, CDR1 is KGHSH and CDR2 LQKENI. Trimming pared 2 bases from V and 1 base from J, leaving 8 bases between. CDR3 residues: CASSPWQSNTEAFF. The CDR3 DNA sequence: TGTGCCAGCTCACCATGGCAGTCGAACACTGAAGCTTTCTTT.

In DNA, the CDR3 is TGTGCCAGCCTCCTAGGGGGGGAAGACAAAAACATTCAGTACTTC. This encodes CASLLGGEDKNIQYF. The chain has TRBV2 and TRBJ2-4; D is possibly TRBD2 (7 bases). Looked up from germline, CDR1 is SNHLY and CDR2 is FYNNEI. V was cut by 8 bases and J by 3 bases, with 17 bases left in between. The CDR3 runs to 15 residues.

The rearrangement uses TRBV30 and TRBJ1-5, with 7 bases fitting TRBD1. V lost 4 bases to trimming and J lost 4 bases; unmatched junction nucleotides: 4. Germline CDR1 reads GTSNPN; CDR2 reads SVGIG (reference sequence). The CDR3 consists of 13 residues. CDR3 sequence reads: CAWTGGINQPQHF. The CDR3 nucleotides read TGTGCCTGGACAGGGGGAATAAATCAGCCCCAGCATTTT.

The rearrangement joins TRBV6-5 to TRBJ2-7, with a tentative D call TRBD1 (5 bases). This CDR3 has 15 amino acids. In germline, CDR1 is MNHEY, CDR2 SVGAGI. Between the trimmed V and J ends, which lost 0 bases and 1 base, there was a span of 10 bases. CDR3 region: CASSYSITGSYEQYF. For the CDR3, the DNA is TGTGCCAGCAGTTACTCGATAACAGGTTCCTACGAGCAGTACTTC.

The V and J genes are TRBV14 and TRBJ2-4; weak D call: TRBD1 (7 bases). Trimming stripped 0 bases from V and 10 bases from J, with 22 bases between. This CDR3 region has 17 residues. Germline V gene sequence: CDR1 SGHDN, CDR2 FVKESK. CDR3 sequence: CASSQDGGLGQKLIQYF. The CDR3 DNA sequence: TGTGCCAGCAGCCAAGATGGGGGGTTGGGACAGAAACTAATTCAGTACTTC.

The rearrangement uses TRBV30 and TRBJ1-2, with D tentatively TRBD1 (5 bases). CDR3 length: 15 amino acids. Deletions cut 2 bases from V and 5 bases from J, with 18 bases between. The germline CDR1 and CDR2 sequences are GTSNPN and SVGIG (reference sequence). In DNA, the CDR3 is TGTGCCTGGAGTTGGGGCCGGACGGCCCTATATGGCTACACCTTC. Protein sequence: CAWSWGRTALYGYTF.

The rearrangement links TRBV9 to TRBJ1-1; tentative D call: TRBD1 (5 bases). Germline V gene data show CDR1 as SGDLS and CDR2 as YYNGEE. CDR3 length: 14 amino acids. Trimming cost V 0 bases and J 4 bases, with 10 bases left between them. The chain's CDR3 is CASSVGGEVTEAFF. The CDR3 DNA sequence: TGTGCCAGCAGCGTAGGAGGGGAGGTCACTGAAGCTTTCTTT.

The chain carries TRBV28 and TRBJ2-3; D possibly corresponds to TRBD1 (7 bases). CDR1 MDHEN and CDR2 SYDVKM come from the germline V gene. There are 16 residues in the CDR3. Trimming removed 7 bases from V and 3 bases from J, with 20 bases in between. In nucleotides, the CDR3 is TGTGCCAGCACCTTAGGGGGCGAGGGGAGGACAGATACGCAGTATTTT. This encodes CASTLGGEGRTDTQYF. Looking up the rest from reference TRBV28 and TRBJ2-3 gives the full variable domain: DVKVTQSSRYLVKRTGEKVFLECVQDMDHENMFWYRQDPGLGLRLIYFSYDVKMKEKGDIPEGYSVSREKKERFSLILESASTNQTSMYLCASTLGGEGRTDTQYFGPGTRLTVL.

The V and J genes are TRBV10-1 and TRBJ2-3; D may be TRBD2 (6 bases). Germline lookup yields CDR1 WNHNN and CDR2 SYGVQD (reference sequence). The ends were cut back, 7 bases at V and 5 bases at J, with 19 bases in the middle. This CDR3 has 15 amino acids. CDR3 amino acids: CASTEGRLGGDTQYF. DNA for the CDR3: TGCGCCAGCACGGAGGGAAGGTTAGGTGGAGATACGCAGTATTTT.

The rearrangement joins TRBV10-1 to TRBJ1-1; the D gene is possibly TRBD1 (5 bases). The V and J ends lost 0 bases and 2 bases respectively, with 10 bases between them. From germline, CDR1 is WNHNN and CDR2 SYGVQD (reference sequence). This CDR3 is 15 amino acids long. The CDR3 DNA is TGCGCCAGCAGTGAGTCTCCAGGGTATAACACTGAAGCTTTCTTT. Its translation: CASSESPGYNTEAFF.

The chain has TRBV7-8 and TRBJ2-3, with TRBD2 matching 8 bases. Germline lookup yields CDR1 SGHVS and CDR2 FQNEAQ. The CDR3 totals 16 residues. Trimming took 5 bases from V and 3 from J; bases not matched to a gene: 10. The CDR3 coding sequence is TGTGCCAGCAGCCCAAACCCCCAGCGGGAGACAGATACGCAGTATTTT. This translates into CASSPNPQRETDTQYF.

The rearrangement links TRBV19 to TRBJ1-1; no reliable D call. Germline V gene lookup returns CDR1 LNHDA and CDR2 SQIVND (reference sequence). Trimming took 6 bases from V and 0 from J, leaving 11 bases between them. This CDR3 spans 14 amino acids. CDR3 protein: CASRKARLNTEAFF. The CDR3 bases are TGTGCCAGTAGGAAGGCTAGACTGAACACTGAAGCTTTCTTT.

The J gene is TRBJ2-7, the V gene TRBV29-1; D not resolved. Per germline, CDR1 SQVTM and CDR2 ANQGSEA. The CDR3 covers 13 residues. Trimming shortened V by 4 bases and J by 4 bases, and 14 bases separated the two germline ends. DNA for the CDR3: TGCAGCGTTGGTGTGGTCAGTTCGTACGAGCAGTACTTC. Translating it yields CSVGVVSSYEQYF.

V and J are TRBV19 and TRBJ1-5; 7 bases line up with TRBD1. The CDR3 has 14 residues. Trimming cost V 4 bases and J 4 bases; bases outside gene matches: 4. Germline V gives CDR1 LNHDA, CDR2 SQIVND (reference sequence). The CDR3 nucleotides are TGTGCCAGTAGTACGGACAGGACGAATCAGCCCCAGCATTTT. Protein sequence: CASSTDRTNQPQHF.

The genes are TRBV28 and TRBJ1-2; 7 positions agree with TRBD1. The V gene's germline CDR1 is MDHEN and CDR2 SYDVKM. The J segment lost 3 bases and the V segment lost 6 bases, leaving 4 bases of the junction unmatched. CDR3 length equals 13 residues. The CDR3 coding sequence is TGTGCCAGCAGGACCGGGACAGACTATGGCTACACCTTC. Translated, it gives CASRTGTDYGYTF.